This T cell receptor beta chain stems from a study of cytomegalovirus exposure and HLA in healthy donors. Broader study findings: It emerged from a later analysis that several of the most significant clusters appeared to be linked to common viral pathogens.

The CDR3 runs 14 residues. Germline values: CDR1 SGHRS, CDR2 YFSETQ. V shed 0 bases and J 6 bases; nucleotides not matched to a gene: 6. Concerning this clone: Its antigen is unidentified.

With 60 Vbeta and 13 Jbeta primers, the PCR was carried out. The data were produced by immunoSEQ multiplex PCR, yet TCRdb's version contains in-frame clones alone and is incomplete. The sample contains some 110,000 clones, 75% of which appear only once. The J gene is TRBJ2-7, the V gene TRBV5-1; 7 nucleotides agree with TRBD1. The receptor comes from a middle-aged man in good health and CMV-seronegative. Sample: PBMCs. In nucleotides, the CDR3 is TGCGCCAGCAGCTTGGAGGGGGCGCAAAGCGAGCAGTACTTC. This sequence encodes CASSLEGAQSEQYF.